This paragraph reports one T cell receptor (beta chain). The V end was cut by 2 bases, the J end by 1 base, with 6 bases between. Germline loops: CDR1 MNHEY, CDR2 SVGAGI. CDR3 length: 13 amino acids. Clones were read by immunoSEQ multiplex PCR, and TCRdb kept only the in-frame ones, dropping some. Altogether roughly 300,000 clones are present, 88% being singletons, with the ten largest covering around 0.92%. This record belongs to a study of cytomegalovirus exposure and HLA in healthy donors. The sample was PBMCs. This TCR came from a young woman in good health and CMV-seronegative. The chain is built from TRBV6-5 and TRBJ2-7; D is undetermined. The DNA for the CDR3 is TGTGCCAGCAGTTACCCAGGTTCCTACGAGCAGTACTTC. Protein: CASSYPGSYEQYF.